The 14 T cell receptor beta chains presented below share a single source sample, sequenced in a study of blood T cell repertoires in COVID-19. The data were produced by immunoSEQ multiplex PCR, yet TCRdb's version contains in-frame clones alone and is incomplete. The sample records over 85,000 clones, around 80% being singletons. The sample consisted of peripheral blood. These receptors all come from a man aged 60 to 69 with active or convalescent COVID-19.

The chain recombines TRBV7-9 with TRBJ1-2; D unresolved. The CDR3 contains 14 residues. Germline lookup yields CDR1 SEHNR and CDR2 FQNEAQ (reference sequence). V lost 2 bases and J 7 bases, leaving 14 bases between the germline ends. The CDR3 sequence is CASSLRSGVGGYTF. The CDR3 DNA is TGTGCCAGCAGCTTAAGGAGCGGGGTCGGTGGCTACACCTTC.

This chain's CDR3 is CSVDRGPGETQYF. The CDR3 region has the DNA TGCAGCGTTGACAGGGGGCCGGGGGAGACCCAGTACTTC. V and J are TRBV29-1 and TRBJ2-5; TRBD1 matches 8 bases. Trimming cost V 3 bases and J 5 bases; bases outside gene matches: 5. The CDR3 length is 13 residues. Germline values: CDR1 SQVTM, CDR2 ANQGSEA.

Of note for this clone: One end of the junction does not line up with germline, which may come from a read error. The V gene is TRBV2, the J gene TRBJ2-7, with TRBD1 identical over 10 bases. This CDR3 contains 16 residues. Germline V gives CDR1 SNHLY, CDR2 FYNNEI. CDR3: CATSKAGQGNSYEQYF. The CDR3 nucleotides are TGTGCCACCAGTAAGGCGGGACAGGGGAACTCCTACGAGCAGTACTTC. The variable domain in full, completed from reference TRBV2 and TRBJ2-7, reads EPEVTQTPSHQVTQMGQEVILRCVPISNHLYFYWYRQILGQKVEFLVSFYNNEISEKSEIFDDQFSVERPDGSNFTLKIRSTKLEDSAMYFCATSKAGQGNSYEQYFGPGTRLTVT.

V is TRBV7-9 and J is TRBJ1-3; a possible D gene is TRBD1 (5 bases). Trimming took off 1 base at V and 3 bases at J, with 13 bases between the two ends. This CDR3 comprises 16 residues. CDR1 SEHNR and CDR2 FQNEAQ come from the germline V gene (reference sequence). CDR3 loop: CASSLVGSGVGNTIYF. The CDR3 DNA reads TGTGCCAGCAGCTTAGTGGGTTCGGGGGTTGGAAACACCATATATTTT.

The V gene is TRBV4-1, the J gene TRBJ2-3; D perhaps matches TRBD2 (5 bases). Germline V lookup: CDR1 MGHRA, CDR2 YSYEKL. This CDR3 is built from 18 residues. V lost 0 bases and J 5 bases, leaving 21 bases between the germline ends. This chain's CDR3 is CASSQDEPSWGAGDTQYF. CDR3 nucleotides: TGCGCCAGCAGCCAAGATGAACCCTCATGGGGTGCGGGAGATACGCAGTATTTT.

This clone was detected only a few times. V usage is TRBV28 and J usage is TRBJ2-7, with D maybe TRBD1 (5 bases). The germline V gene has CDR1 MDHEN and CDR2 SYDVKM. This CDR3 contains 15 residues. The V and J ends lost 1 base and 2 bases respectively, with 12 bases between them. CDR3 loop: CASSLSSSGTYEQYF. CDR3 in DNA: TGTGCCAGCAGTTTATCCTCGTCAGGGACCTACGAGCAGTACTTC.

The rearrangement joins TRBV19 to TRBJ2-3; D might be TRBD2 (7 bases). The germline V and J ends were trimmed by 4 bases and 4 bases, with 18 bases remaining between them. The CDR3 is 16 amino acids. Per germline, CDR1 LNHDA and CDR2 SQIVND (reference sequence). The CDR3 protein is CASSNPGHREADTQYF. In DNA form, the CDR3 reads TGTGCCAGTAGTAATCCGGGACACCGGGAGGCAGATACGCAGTATTTT.

J is TRBJ2-4 and V is TRBV29-1; weak D call: TRBD1 (6 bases). V gave up 6 bases and J gave up 2 bases, with 11 bases separating them. The CDR3 covers 13 residues. Germline-derived CDR1 and CDR2 are SQVTM and ANQGSEA. CDR3 nucleotide sequence: TGCAGCGTGACGACAGGTACCAAAAACATTCAGTACTTC. Amino acids: CSVTTGTKNIQYF. The full variable domain, with the rest looked up from reference TRBV29-1 and TRBJ2-4, is SAVISQKPSRDICQRGTSLTIQCQVDSQVTMMFWYRQQPGQSLTLIATANQGSEATYESGFVIDKFPISRPNLTFSTLTVSNMSPEDSSIYLCSVTTGTKNIQYFGAGTRLSVL.

This rearrangement joins TRBV28 to TRBJ2-7; unclear D gene. The CDR3 covers 13 residues. Germline CDR1 reads MDHEN; CDR2 reads SYDVKM. V shed 2 bases and J shed 4 bases, with 9 bases lying between them. The CDR3 region is CASSLVSAYEQYF. CDR3 in DNA: TGTGCCAGCAGTTTAGTAAGTGCGTACGAGCAGTACTTC.

In this sample, this clone turned up once. The J gene is TRBJ1-4, the V gene TRBV7-6; D is perhaps TRBD1 (6 bases). Germline-derived CDR1 and CDR2 are SGHVS and FNYEAQ. This CDR3 is 16 amino acids long. The V and J ends lost 0 bases and 5 bases respectively, with 13 bases between them. The DNA for the CDR3 is TGTGCCAGCAGCTTAGCGGTAACAGGGAAGAATGAAAAACTGTTTTTT. As protein: CASSLAVTGKNEKLFF.

The rearrangement uses TRBV10-1 and TRBJ2-2, with 8 bases that match TRBD1. Germline assignment: CDR1 WNHNN and CDR2 SYGVQD (reference sequence). With 8 bases clipped from V and 8 bases from J, the junction kept 7 bases outside the gene matches. The CDR3 sequence is 13 residues long. CDR3 DNA: TGCGCCAGCTCCGGGACAGGCTATGGGGAGCTGTTTTTT. It yields the protein CASSGTGYGELFF.

This clone was observed a few times. V and J are TRBV28 and TRBJ1-4; 10 nucleotides match TRBD1. CDR3 length equals 15 residues. In germline, CDR1 is MDHEN, CDR2 SYDVKM. Trimming at V came to 1 base and at J to 6 bases, leaving 2 bases not matched to a gene. The CDR3 here is CASSLYGTGDEKLFF. CDR3 coding DNA: TGTGCCAGCAGTTTATACGGGACAGGGGATGAAAAACTGTTTTTT. The whole variable domain, filled in from reference TRBV28 and TRBJ1-4, reads DVKVTQSSRYLVKRTGEKVFLECVQDMDHENMFWYRQDPGLGLRLIYFSYDVKMKEKGDIPEGYSVSREKKERFSLILESASTNQTSMYLCASSLYGTGDEKLFFGSGTQLSVL.

This chain connects TRBV5-1 to TRBJ1-1; D might be TRBD1 (6 bases). Per germline, CDR1 SGHRS and CDR2 YFSETQ. V was trimmed by 5 bases and J by 4 bases, leaving 15 bases between them. The CDR3 has 14 amino acids. CDR3 amino acids: CASRTGTPGTEAFF. CDR3 coding DNA: TGCGCCAGCAGAACCGGGACACCGGGCACTGAAGCTTTCTTT.

This clone appeared many times. The chain has TRBV7-8 and TRBJ2-1; 7 bases fit TRBD2. CDR1 is SGHVS, CDR2 FQNEAQ, per germline. The CDR3 extends over 16 amino acids. With V trimmed by 2 bases and J by 1 base, 5 bases remained unmatched. This CDR3 reads CASSLMGTISYNEQFF. The CDR3 coding sequence is TGTGCCAGCAGCTTAATGGGGACTATATCCTACAATGAGCAGTTCTTC.